The clone carrying this T cell receptor (beta chain) was found many times. The antigen is not known. This sample stems from a study of neurological immune-mediated disorders. Findings and limits, study-wide: HTLV-1-associated myelopathy showed the most TCR clonal expansion; multiple sclerosis the least, below healthy controls. None of the CDR3 amino acid sequences found in expanded clones was shared across subjects. This suggests that the TCR-beta repertoires were private in all groups.

5'RACE employing 10-nucleotide random UMIs yielded the cDNA. TCRdb independently ran MiXCR on the 5' RACE reads; one entry per CDR3 protein. The repertoire consists of approximately 28,000 distinct CDR3 sequences, with roughly 14% occurring once and the leading ten covering around 5%. Time point of the sample: technical triplicate 2. Libraries from sorted cells each used about a million CD4+ or CD8+ T cells. V lost 0 bases, J lost 1 base, and 3 bases stayed unmatched. The CDR3 consists of 16 residues. Looked up from germline, CDR1 is SGHRS and CDR2 is YFSETQ. V usage is TRBV5-1 and J usage is TRBJ2-3; TRBD2 matches 9 bases. The clonotype was recovered from a female donor with HTLV-1-associated myelopathy (HAM/TSP). Sequencing was done on a sample of CD4+ T cells from blood. The DNA of the CDR3 is TGCGCCAGCAGCTTGGAAGCGGGAGGCGGCACAGATACGCAGTATTTT. Protein: CASSLEAGGGTDTQYF. Filled out from reference TRBV5-1 and TRBJ2-3, the complete variable domain reads KAGVTQTPRYLIKTRGQQVTLSCSPISGHRSVSWYQQTPGQGLQFLFEYFSETQRNKGNFPGRFSGRQFSNSRSEMNVSTLELGDSALYLCASSLEAGGGTDTQYFGPGTRLTVL.